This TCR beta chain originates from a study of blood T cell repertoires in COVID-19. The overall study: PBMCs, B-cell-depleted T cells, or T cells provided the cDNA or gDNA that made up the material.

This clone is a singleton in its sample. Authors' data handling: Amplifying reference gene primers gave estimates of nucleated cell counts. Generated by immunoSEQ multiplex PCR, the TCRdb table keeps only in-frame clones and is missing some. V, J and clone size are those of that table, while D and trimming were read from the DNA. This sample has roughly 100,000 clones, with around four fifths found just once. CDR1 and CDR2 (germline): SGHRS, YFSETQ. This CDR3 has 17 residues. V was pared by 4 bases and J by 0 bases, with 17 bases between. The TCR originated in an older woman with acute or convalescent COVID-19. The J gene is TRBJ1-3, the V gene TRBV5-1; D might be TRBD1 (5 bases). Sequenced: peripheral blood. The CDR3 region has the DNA TGCGCCAGCAGCGAGACCGACAGAACTTACTCTGGAAACACCATATATTTT. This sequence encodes CASSETDRTYSGNTIYF.